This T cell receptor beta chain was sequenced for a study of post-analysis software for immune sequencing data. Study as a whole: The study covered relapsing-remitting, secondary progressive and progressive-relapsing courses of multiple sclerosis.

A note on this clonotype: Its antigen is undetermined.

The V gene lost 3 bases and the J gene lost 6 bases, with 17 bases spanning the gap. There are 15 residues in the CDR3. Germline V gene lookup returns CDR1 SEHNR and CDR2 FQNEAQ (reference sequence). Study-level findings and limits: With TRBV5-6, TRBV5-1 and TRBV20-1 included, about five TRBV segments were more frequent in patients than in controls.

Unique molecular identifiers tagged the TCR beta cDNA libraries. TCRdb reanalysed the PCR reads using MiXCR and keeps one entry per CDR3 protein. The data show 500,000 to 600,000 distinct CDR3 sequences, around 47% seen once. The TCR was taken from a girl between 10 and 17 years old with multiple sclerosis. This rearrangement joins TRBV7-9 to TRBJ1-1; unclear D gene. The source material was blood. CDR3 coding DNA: TGTGCCAGCAGCTTGAGTCAGGCCTCGTGGGCTGAAGCTTTCTTT. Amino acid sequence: CASSLSQASWAEAFF. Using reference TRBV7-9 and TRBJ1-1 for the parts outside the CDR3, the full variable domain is DTGVSQNPRHKITKRGQNVTFRCDPISEHNRLYWYRQTLGQGPEFLTYFQNEAQLEKSRLLSDRFSAERPKGSFSTLEIQRTEQGDSAMYLCASSLSQASWAEAFFGQGTRLTVV.